The next 8 T cell receptor beta chains were all read from a single sample in a study of shared clonotypes between healthy human individuals. Measured with immunoSEQ multiplex PCR; TCRdb has only the in-frame clones, and not every one. Here the sample spans roughly 700,000 clones, roughly 88% being singletons. The specimen sequenced was memory CD8+ T cells from PBMCs. The sample's subset: CD45RO+ cells pooled with CCR7-negative TemRA cells. These receptors all come from a man in his late teens or twenties in good health. Some clones in this sample may be carry-over from other donors' samples.

V and J are TRBV11-2 and TRBJ2-7; possibly TRBD2 for D (5 bases). Per germline, CDR1 SGHAT and CDR2 FQNNGV. The CDR3 is 15 residues long. V lost 0 bases to trimming and J lost 0 bases, with 9 bases between them. As DNA, the CDR3 is TGTGCCAGCAGCTTAGAGAGCGGCAGCTCCTACGAGCAGTACTTC. Its protein is CASSLESGSSYEQYF.

This chain connects TRBV2 to TRBJ2-3; no firm D call. Germline V gene sequence: CDR1 SNHLY, CDR2 FYNNEI. The CDR3 is made up of 14 amino acids. V was clipped by 4 bases and J by 6 bases, with 14 bases between them. This CDR3 is CASSARVGQDTQYF. DNA of the CDR3: TGTGCCAGCAGTGCAAGGGTGGGCCAGGATACGCAGTATTTT.

The V gene is TRBV28, the J gene TRBJ1-1, with a weak D call TRBD1 (5 bases). This CDR3 is 14 amino acids long. Germline V gives CDR1 MDHEN, CDR2 SYDVKM. The ends were cut back, 4 bases at V and 0 bases at J, with 9 bases in the middle. The CDR3 region is CASSSRTMNTEAFF. The CDR3 DNA reads TGTGCCAGCAGTTCCAGGACAATGAACACTGAAGCTTTCTTT.

V is TRBV29-1 and J is TRBJ2-7; 10 bases match TRBD1. The CDR3 sequence is 13 residues long. CDR1 is SQVTM and CDR2 is ANQGSEA in the germline V gene. Germline trimming cut 6 bases from V and 7 bases from J; bases unmatched to any gene: 9. CDR3: CSVTTGGWGEQYF. CDR3 DNA sequence: TGCAGCGTGACGACAGGGGGCTGGGGAGAGCAGTACTTC.

V and J are TRBV2 and TRBJ2-7; TRBD1 matches 9 bases. This CDR3 spans 15 amino acids. Looked up from germline, CDR1 is SNHLY and CDR2 is FYNNEI. The J segment lost 3 bases and the V segment lost 8 bases, leaving 11 bases of the junction unmatched. The CDR3: CASRDRDSPFYEQYF. In DNA form, the CDR3 reads TGTGCCAGCCGGGACAGGGATAGCCCATTCTACGAGCAGTACTTC.

The chain recombines TRBV18 with TRBJ2-2, with D possibly TRBD1 on 5 matching bases. The V end lost 2 bases, the J end lost 1 base, and 11 bases lay between the germline ends. The length of the CDR3 is 16 residues. Germline lookup yields CDR1 KGHSH and CDR2 LQKENI. In DNA form, the CDR3 reads TGTGCCAGCTCACCAACAGGCCGGCAGAACACCGGGGAGCTGTTTTTT. Its protein product is CASSPTGRQNTGELFF. Drawing the rest from reference TRBV18 and TRBJ2-2, the complete variable domain is NAGVMQNPRHLVRRRGQEARLRCSPMKGHSHVYWYRQLPEEGLKFMVYLQKENIIDESGMPKERFSAEFPKEGPSILRIQQVVRGDSAAYFCASSPTGRQNTGELFFGEGSRLTVL.

This chain connects TRBV5-1 to TRBJ1-5; D ambiguous. Germline CDR1 is SGHRS and CDR2 is YFSETQ. Trimming took 0 bases from V and 5 from J, leaving 9 bases between them. The length of the CDR3 is 14 residues. DNA of the CDR3: TGCGCCAGCAGCTTGGCGCCAGTCGATCAGCCCCAGCATTTT. Its protein is CASSLAPVDQPQHF.

This chain connects TRBV10-1 to TRBJ2-7; 12 nucleotides line up with TRBD2. The CDR3 extends over 14 amino acids. Unmatched junction bases numbered 4, after V lost 5 bases and J lost 5 bases. The germline V gene has CDR1 WNHNN and CDR2 SYGVQD (reference sequence). Here the CDR3 reads CASSLTSGGHEQYF. The CDR3 DNA sequence: TGCGCCAGCAGTTTGACTAGCGGGGGTCACGAGCAGTACTTC.